This TCR beta chain was sequenced during a study of T cell responses to AZD1222 COVID-19 vaccine. Study background: Second-dose recipients at about 4 or about 12 weeks were treated as one pooled group. General study findings and limits: AZD1222 recipients seropositive at baseline numbered only five to seven. No day 14 peak samples; only post-peak repertoires were characterized. Donors in the cohort were predominantly white British and more often female, and clonal diversity was possibly underestimated.

The table came from immunoSEQ multiplex PCR; TCRdb's copy has only in-frame clones and leaves some out. In the table there are about 99,000 clones, around nine tenths of which are singletons. A single count supports this clone. Its target is not known. V lost 4 bases, J lost 1 base, and 7 bases lay in between. The CDR3 has 13 amino acids. The germline CDR1 and CDR2 sequences are KGHSY and FQNENV. Material: peripheral blood, obtained on day 0 of AZD1222 vaccination. The V gene is TRBV16, the J gene TRBJ1-1, with D possibly matching TRBD1 (6 bases). The sequence was obtained from an adult in good health. The CDR3 DNA sequence: TGTGCCAGCAGCCTACAGGGGAACACTGAAGCTTTCTTT. It is translated as CASSLQGNTEAFF.